The following is a T cell receptor beta chain sequence with its context. The antigen is unknown. Trimming pared 7 bases from V and 3 bases from J, leaving 11 bases between. The CDR3 consists of 13 residues. CDR1 is MNHEY, CDR2 SVGEGT, per germline. The data originate from a study of response to subunit inactivated influenza vaccine. Whole-study findings and limits: Every seasonal influenza vaccination brings in few new T cells, the authors suggested.

TCRdb itself ran the RT-PCR reads through MiXCR, one entry per CDR3 protein. Seen here are more than 450,000 distinct CDR3 sequences, approximately 7.7% observed once, and the top ten hold about an eighth. The chain combines TRBV6-2 or TRBV6-3 with TRBJ2-3; D ambiguous. This material consisted of PBMCs from blood, taken less than 30 months after vaccination. This receptor was identified in a man between 50 and 69 years old who received an inactivated influenza vaccine. The CDR3 nucleotides read TGTGCCAGCAACCCAAGTACGACAGATACGCAGTATTTT. It codes for CASNPSTTDTQYF.